This entry describes one T cell receptor beta chain. The data originate from a study of blood T cell repertoires in COVID-19. In the study's own analysis: From reference gene primer amplification, estimates of nucleated cell counts were derived. The assay was immunoSEQ multiplex PCR, and TCRdb's table has in-frame clones only and misses some. V and J calls and clone size follow that table, whereas D and trimming were derived from the DNA. Here the sample spans a few hundred thousand clones, just under 90% being singletons. The ends lost 6 bases at V and 9 bases at J; junction bases unmatched: 8. The length of the CDR3 is 13 residues. In germline, CDR1 is KGHSH, CDR2 LQKENI.

The V call is TRBV18, the J call TRBJ2-1, with TRBD1 matching over 7 bases. The sequenced material came from peripheral blood. This receptor was taken from a young woman with COVID-19, enrolled during active disease. CDR3 bases: TGTGCCAGCTCTCAAGACAGGGAAGGTGAGCAGTTCTTC. Its translation is CASSQDREGEQFF.